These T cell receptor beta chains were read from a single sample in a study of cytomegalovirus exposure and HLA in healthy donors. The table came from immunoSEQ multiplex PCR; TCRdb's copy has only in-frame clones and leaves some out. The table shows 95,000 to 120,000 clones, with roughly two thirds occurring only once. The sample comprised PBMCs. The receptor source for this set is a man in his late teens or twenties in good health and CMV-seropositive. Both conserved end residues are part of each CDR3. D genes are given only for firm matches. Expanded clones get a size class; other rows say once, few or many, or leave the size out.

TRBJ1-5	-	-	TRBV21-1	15	TGTGCCAGCAGCGCCCAAATTGACAGGGATCAGCCCCAGCATTTT	CASSAQIDRDQPQHF
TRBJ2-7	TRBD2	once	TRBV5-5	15	TGTGCCAGCAGCTTGTGGGGGGGTTTAGGGTACGAGCAGTACTTC	CASSLWGGLGYEQYF
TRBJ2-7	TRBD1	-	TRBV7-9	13	TGTGCCAGCAGCTGGGACCGGACAGGGGAGCAGTACTTC	CASSWDRTGEQYF
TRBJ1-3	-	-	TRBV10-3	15	TGTGCCATCAGTGGGAGGGGGGGCTCTGGAAACACCATATATTTT	CAISGRGGSGNTIYF
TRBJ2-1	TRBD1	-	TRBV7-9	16	TGTGCCAGCAGCACCCCGGGACAGGGGTTTAACAATGAGCAGTTCTTC	CASSTPGQGFNNEQFF
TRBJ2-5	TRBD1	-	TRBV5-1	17	TGCGCCAGCAGCTTGCCCGCTACCCGGGACAGGAAAGAGACCCAGTACTTC	CASSLPATRDRKETQYF
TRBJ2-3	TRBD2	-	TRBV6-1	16	TGTGCCAGCAGTGAAGCCAGCGGGGGGGCCTGGGATACGCAGTATTTT	CASSEASGGAWDTQYF
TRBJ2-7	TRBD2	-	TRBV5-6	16	TGTGCCAGCAGCTTAGGGGGGACTAGCGGGGTCCGGGAGCAGTACTTC	CASSLGGTSGVREQYF
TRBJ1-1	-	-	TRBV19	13	TGTGCCAGTAGTTTGACAGGGAACACTGAAGCTTTCTTT	CASSLTGNTEAFF
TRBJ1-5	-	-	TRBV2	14	TGTGCCAGCAATACGCGGGGAAGCAATCAGCCCCAGCATTTT	CASNTRGSNQPQHF
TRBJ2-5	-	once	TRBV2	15	TGTGCCAGCAGTGAAGCGGGCCAGACCCAAGAGACCCAGTACTTC	CASSEAGQTQETQYF
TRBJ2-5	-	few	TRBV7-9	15	TGTGCCAGCAGCTTAGTGACTAGTGGGGCGGAGACCCAGTACTTC	CASSLVTSGAETQYF
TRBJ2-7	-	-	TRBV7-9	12	TGTGCCAGCAGCTTAGACTTCTACGAGCAGTACTTC	CASSLDFYEQYF
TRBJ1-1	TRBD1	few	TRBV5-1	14	TGCGCCAGCAGCTTGGGCCCAGGGGGCACTGAAGCTTTCTTT	CASSLGPGGTEAFF
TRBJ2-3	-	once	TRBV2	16	TGTGCCAGCAGTCCATATCACAGGGCAAACACAGATACGCACTATTTT	CASSPYHRANTDTHYF
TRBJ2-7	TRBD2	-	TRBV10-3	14	TGTGCCATCAGTCTACTAGCGGGGGCCTACGAGCAGTACTTC	CAISLLAGAYEQYF
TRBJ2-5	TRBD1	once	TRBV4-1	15	TGCGCCAGCAGCCAAGGGACAGGAGACCAAGAGACCCAGTACTTC	CASSQGTGDQETQYF
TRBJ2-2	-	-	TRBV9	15	TGTGCCAGCAGCGTAGTCTCAGGGAACACCGGGGAGCTGTTTTTT	CASSVVSGNTGELFF
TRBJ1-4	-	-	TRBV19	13	TGTGCCAGTTCTAGGGGACTCGGGGAAAAACTGTTTTTT	CASSRGLGEKLFF
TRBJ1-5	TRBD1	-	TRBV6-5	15	TGTGCCAGCACCGGGACAGGGGGCTTCAATCAGCCCCAGCATTTT	CASTGTGGFNQPQHF
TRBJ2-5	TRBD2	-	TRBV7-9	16	TGTGCCAGCAGCTTGGGACTAGCGGGGGGCCAAGAGACCCAGTACTTC	CASSLGLAGGQETQYF
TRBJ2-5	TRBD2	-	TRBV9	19	TGTGCCAGCAGCGCTAAACCCGGACTAGCGGGGGGGCCATGGGAGACCCAGTACTTC	CASSAKPGLAGGPWETQYF
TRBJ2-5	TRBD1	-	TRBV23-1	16	TGCGCCAGCAGTCAATCGGGGACAGCCTGGATAGAGACCCAGTACTTC	CASSQSGTAWIETQYF
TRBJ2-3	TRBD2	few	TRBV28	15	TGTGCCAGCAGTAAAAGCGGGGGTCGATCAGATACGCAGTATTTT	CASSKSGGRSDTQYF
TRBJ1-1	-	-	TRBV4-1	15	TGCGCCAGCAGCCAAGGGGGCCTCATGAACACTGAAGCTTTCTTT	CASSQGGLMNTEAFF